Presented here are 7 T cell receptor beta chains from one specimen sequenced in a study of blood T cell repertoires in COVID-19. The data were produced by immunoSEQ multiplex PCR, yet TCRdb's version contains in-frame clones alone and is incomplete. The table includes around 95,000 clones, around 88% detected once. Sequenced: peripheral blood. These receptors all stem from a human donor in a cohort sampled during active COVID-19.

This sequence joins TRBV7-9 and TRBJ1-2; the match to TRBD1 covers 8 bases. The CDR3 is made up of 15 amino acids. The V and J ends lost 2 bases and 6 bases, in that order; junction bases with no gene match: 8. Looked up from germline, CDR1 is SEHNR and CDR2 is FQNEAQ (reference sequence). The CDR3 coding sequence is TGTGCCAGCAGCTTACCCCTGACAGGGGCGCATGGCTACACCTTC. This codes for CASSLPLTGAHGYTF.

The chain employs TRBV7-2 and TRBJ1-2; 7 bases are shared with TRBD1. This CDR3 contains 15 residues. With 0 bases clipped from V and 4 bases from J, the junction kept 5 bases outside the gene matches. Germline V gene sequence: CDR1 SGHTA, CDR2 FQGNSA. DNA of the CDR3: TGTGCCAGCAGCTTAGCGGAGACAGGGCTCTATGGCTACACCTTC. This codes for CASSLAETGLYGYTF.

V gene TRBV6-5 combines with J gene TRBJ2-5; a possible D gene is TRBD1 (5 bases). Per germline, CDR1 MNHEY and CDR2 SVGAGI. The CDR3 spans 15 residues. Trimming left V 6 bases short and J 1 base short, with 15 bases between. The CDR3 loop is CASRRSVGAQETQYF. In DNA form, the CDR3 reads TGTGCCAGCAGGCGGAGCGTAGGGGCCCAAGAGACCCAGTACTTC.

This clone was seen only once. This sequence joins TRBV10-3 and TRBJ2-7, with D perhaps TRBD1 (6 bases). V lost 8 bases and J 1 base, leaving 15 bases between the germline ends. The CDR3 extends over 14 amino acids. From germline, CDR1 is ENHRY and CDR2 SYGVKD. CDR3 in amino acids: CAISTGPPSYEQYF. CDR3 bases: TGTGCCATCTCGACAGGCCCACCGTCCTACGAGCAGTACTTC.

This chain links TRBV28 with TRBJ1-5, with 8 bases matching TRBD1. The CDR3 is made up of 13 amino acids. The germline V gene has CDR1 MDHEN and CDR2 SYDVKM. Trimming took 6 bases from V and 3 from J; bases not matched to a gene: 1. The CDR3 here is CASRDRDNQPQHF. DNA of the CDR3: TGTGCCAGCAGGGACAGGGACAATCAGCCCCAGCATTTT.

This chain uses TRBV11-3 with TRBJ2-3; 7 nucleotides align to TRBD1. The trim removed 1 base at V and 5 bases at J, leaving 6 bases unmatched. The CDR3 is 15 residues long. CDR1 SGHNT and CDR2 YENEEA come from the germline V gene. Here the CDR3 DNA reads TGTGCCAGCAGCTTAGCGGGACAGTCAGTAGATACGCAGTATTTT. The encoded protein is CASSLAGQSVDTQYF.

This chain uses TRBV19 with TRBJ1-3; TRBD1 might be the D (6 bases). CDR1 LNHDA and CDR2 SQIVND come from the germline V gene (reference sequence). The CDR3 spans 14 residues. V lost 5 bases, J lost 2 bases, and 10 bases lay in between. CDR3: CASSADRTGNTIYF. The CDR3 DNA reads as TGTGCCAGTAGTGCGGACAGAACTGGAAACACCATATATTTT.